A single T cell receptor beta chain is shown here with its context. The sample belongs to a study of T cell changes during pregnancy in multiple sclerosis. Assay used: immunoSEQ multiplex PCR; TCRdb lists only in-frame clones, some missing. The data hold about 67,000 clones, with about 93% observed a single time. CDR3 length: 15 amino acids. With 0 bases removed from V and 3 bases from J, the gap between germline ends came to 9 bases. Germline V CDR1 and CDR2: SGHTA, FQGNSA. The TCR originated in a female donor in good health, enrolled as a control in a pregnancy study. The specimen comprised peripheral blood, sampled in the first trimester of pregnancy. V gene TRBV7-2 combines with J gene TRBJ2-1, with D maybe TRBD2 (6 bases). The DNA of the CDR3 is TGTGCCAGCAGCTTAGCGGGGAGGATCTACAATGAGCAGTTCTTC. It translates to CASSLAGRIYNEQFF. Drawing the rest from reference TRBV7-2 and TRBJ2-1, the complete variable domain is GAGVSQSPSNKVTEKGKDVELRCDPISGHTALYWYRQSLGQGLEFLIYFQGNSAPDKSGLPSDRFSAERTGGSVSTLTIQRTQQEDSAVYLCASSLAGRIYNEQFFGPGTRLTVL.